This T cell receptor beta chain was recovered during a study of cytomegalovirus exposure and HLA in healthy donors. Study-level points and caveats: In a later analysis, most CMV-associated TCR beta chains appeared HLA-restricted. As confirmed in vitro, a few CMV-associated chains were specific for CMV antigens. The Asian-associated ancestry cluster reportedly had fewer N-insertions than the approximately 610-donor mean in a later analysis. It has been reported that TCR beta sequences accurately predicted the HLA-A and HLA-B alleles of most subjects.

Note on this clone: The antigen is not known.

This CDR3 is built from 14 residues. Trimming took 2 bases from V and 8 from J, leaving 13 bases between them. From germline, CDR1 is MNHEY and CDR2 SVGAGI. Vbeta (60) and Jbeta (13) primers were used in the PCR. Using immunoSEQ multiplex PCR, the repertoire was profiled, and TCRdb retains in-frame clones only, with some absent. This sample carries 80,000 or so clones, under 80% of them seen once, and the ten largest clones take approximately 6.9%. Material: PBMCs. This TCR was recovered from a woman in her forties or fifties in good health and CMV-seropositive. The chain recombines TRBV6-5 with TRBJ2-4; D is perhaps TRBD1 (5 bases). The CDR3: CASSYQRGRDIQYF. The CDR3 nucleotides read TGTGCCAGCAGTTACCAAAGGGGAAGGGACATTCAGTACTTC.